This TCR beta chain came from a study of T-cell memory formation after mild COVID-19. Study conclusions and caveats: CM and EM subsets held most contracting CD4+ clones; EMRA held CD8+ ones. Researchers found some responding clones in pre-infection memory, a sign that cross-reactive memory joined.

This clonotype was counted at least ten times. No antigen is known for it. With constant-segment primers, 5'RACE yielded cDNA libraries of TCR alpha and TCR beta that carried sample barcodes and UMIs. TCRdb itself ran the 5' RACE reads through MiXCR, one entry per CDR3 protein. The table records under 250,000 distinct CDR3 sequences, around 9.5% of them present only once. CDR3 length: 14 residues. The V and J ends lost 11 bases and 2 bases respectively, with 17 bases between them. Germline CDR1 is ENHRY and CDR2 is SYGVKD. The receptor's source is a man younger than 30 who had mild COVID-19 (a few samples of this study predate the infection). Cell type and time point are not known. The chain has TRBV10-3 and TRBJ2-3, with unresolved D. Source material: PBMCs or a T cell subset sorted from them (not recorded which). The DNA of the CDR3 is TGTGCCTCCTCGAAGTGGGGTCTCACAGATACGCAGTATTTT. It is translated as CASSKWGLTDTQYF.